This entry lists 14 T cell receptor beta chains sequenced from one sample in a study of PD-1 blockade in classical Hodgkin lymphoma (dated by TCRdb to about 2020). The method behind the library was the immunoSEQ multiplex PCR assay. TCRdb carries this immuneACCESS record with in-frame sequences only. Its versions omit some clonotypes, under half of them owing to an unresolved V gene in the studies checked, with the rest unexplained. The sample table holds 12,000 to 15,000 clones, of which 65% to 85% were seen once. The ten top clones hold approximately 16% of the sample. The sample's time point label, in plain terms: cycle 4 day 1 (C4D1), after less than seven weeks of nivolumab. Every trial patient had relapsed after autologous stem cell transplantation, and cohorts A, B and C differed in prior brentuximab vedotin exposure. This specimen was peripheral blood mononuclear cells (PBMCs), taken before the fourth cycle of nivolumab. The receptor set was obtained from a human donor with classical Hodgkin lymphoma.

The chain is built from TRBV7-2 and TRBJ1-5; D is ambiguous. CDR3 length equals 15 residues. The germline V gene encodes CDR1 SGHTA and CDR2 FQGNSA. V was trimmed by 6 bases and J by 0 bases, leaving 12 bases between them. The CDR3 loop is CASSTDVRSNQPQHF. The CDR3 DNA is TGTGCCAGCAGTACGGACGTCCGTAGCAATCAGCCCCAGCATTTT.

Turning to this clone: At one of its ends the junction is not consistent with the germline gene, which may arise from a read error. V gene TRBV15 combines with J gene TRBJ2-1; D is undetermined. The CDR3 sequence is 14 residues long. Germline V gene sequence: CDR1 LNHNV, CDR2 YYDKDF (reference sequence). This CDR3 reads CATSRGFSYNEQFF. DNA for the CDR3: TGTGCCACCAGTAGAGGTTTCTCCTACAATGAGCAGTTCTTC.

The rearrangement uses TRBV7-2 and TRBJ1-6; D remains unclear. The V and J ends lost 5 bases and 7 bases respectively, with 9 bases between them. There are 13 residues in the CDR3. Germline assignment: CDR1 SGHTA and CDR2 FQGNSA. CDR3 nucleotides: TGTGCCAGCAGCAGACTATGGAATTCACCCCTCCACTTT. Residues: CASSRLWNSPLHF. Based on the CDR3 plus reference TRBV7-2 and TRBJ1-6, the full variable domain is GAGVSQSPSNKVTEKGKDVELRCDPISGHTALYWYRQSLGQGLEFLIYFQGNSAPDKSGLPSDRFSAERTGGSVSTLTIQRTQQEDSAVYLCASSRLWNSPLHFGNGTRLTVT.

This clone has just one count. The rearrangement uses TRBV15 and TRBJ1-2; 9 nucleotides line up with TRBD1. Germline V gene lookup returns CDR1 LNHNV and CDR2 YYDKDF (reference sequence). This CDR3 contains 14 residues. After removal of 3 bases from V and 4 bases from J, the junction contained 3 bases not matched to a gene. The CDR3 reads CATSRETGGYGYTF. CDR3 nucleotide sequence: TGTGCCACCAGCAGGGAGACAGGGGGCTATGGCTACACCTTC.

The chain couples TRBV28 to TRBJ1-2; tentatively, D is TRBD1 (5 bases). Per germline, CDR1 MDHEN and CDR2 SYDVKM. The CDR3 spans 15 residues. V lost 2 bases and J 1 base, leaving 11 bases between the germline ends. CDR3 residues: CASSLQGGINYGYTF. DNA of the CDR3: TGTGCCAGCAGTTTACAGGGTGGGATTAACTATGGCTACACCTTC.

DNA of the CDR3: TGTGCCAGCAGTACTAGCGGACGGGGGGAGACCCAGTACTTC. This sequence encodes CASSTSGRGETQYF. The chain recombines TRBV6-1 with TRBJ2-5; TRBD2 matches at 8 bases. The J segment lost 5 bases and the V segment lost 5 bases, leaving 7 bases of the junction unmatched. This CDR3 is 14 amino acids long. Germline loops: CDR1 MNHNS, CDR2 SASEGT.

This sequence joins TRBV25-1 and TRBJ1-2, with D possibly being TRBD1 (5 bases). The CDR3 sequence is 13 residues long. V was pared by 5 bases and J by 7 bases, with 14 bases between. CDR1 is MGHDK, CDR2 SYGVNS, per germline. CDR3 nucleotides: TGTGCCAGCAGTCCCCCAGGGCACTTTGGCTACACCTTC. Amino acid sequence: CASSPPGHFGYTF.

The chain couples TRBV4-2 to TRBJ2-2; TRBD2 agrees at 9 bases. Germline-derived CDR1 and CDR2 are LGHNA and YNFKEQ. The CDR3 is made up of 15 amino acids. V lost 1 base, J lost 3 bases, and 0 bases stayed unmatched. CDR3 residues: CASSQGTSDTGELFF. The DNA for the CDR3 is TGTGCCAGCAGCCAAGGGACTAGCGACACCGGGGAGCTGTTTTTT.

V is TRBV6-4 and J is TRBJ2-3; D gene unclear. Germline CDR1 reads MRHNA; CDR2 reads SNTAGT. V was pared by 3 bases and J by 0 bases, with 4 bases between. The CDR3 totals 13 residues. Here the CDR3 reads CASSEDSTDTQYF. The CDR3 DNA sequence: TGTGCCAGCAGTGAGGACAGCACAGATACGCAGTATTTT.

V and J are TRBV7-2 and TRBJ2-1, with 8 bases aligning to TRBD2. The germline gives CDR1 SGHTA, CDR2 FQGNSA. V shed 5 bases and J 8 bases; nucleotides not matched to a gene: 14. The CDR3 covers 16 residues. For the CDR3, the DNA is TGTGCCAGCAGCGCCGGTTGGGCGGGGGGAGGATATGAGCAGTTCTTC. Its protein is CASSAGWAGGGYEQFF.

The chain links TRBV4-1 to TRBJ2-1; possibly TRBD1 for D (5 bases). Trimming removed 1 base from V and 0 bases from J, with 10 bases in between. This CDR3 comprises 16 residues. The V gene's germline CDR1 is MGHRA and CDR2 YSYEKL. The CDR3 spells CASSQGQHVSYNEQFF. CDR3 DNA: TGCGCCAGCAGCCAAGGACAGCACGTCTCCTACAATGAGCAGTTCTTC.

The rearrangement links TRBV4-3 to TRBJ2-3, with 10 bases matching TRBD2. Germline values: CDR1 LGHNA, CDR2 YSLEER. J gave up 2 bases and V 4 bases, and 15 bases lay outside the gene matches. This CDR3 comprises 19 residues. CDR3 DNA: TGCGCCAGCAGCCCTACTAGCGGGGCTAACTTAGGATACACAGATACGCAGTATTTT. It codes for CASSPTSGANLGYTDTQYF.

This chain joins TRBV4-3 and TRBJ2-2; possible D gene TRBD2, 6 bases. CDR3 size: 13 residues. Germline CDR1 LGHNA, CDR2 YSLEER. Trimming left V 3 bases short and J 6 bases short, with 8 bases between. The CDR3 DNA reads TGCGCCAGCAGCCAGGGACTCGCCGGGGAGCTGTTTTTT. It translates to CASSQGLAGELFF.

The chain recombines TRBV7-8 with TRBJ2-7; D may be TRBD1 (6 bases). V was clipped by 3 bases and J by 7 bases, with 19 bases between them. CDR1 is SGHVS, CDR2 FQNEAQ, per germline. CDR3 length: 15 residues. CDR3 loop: CASSLDGGTPAEQYF. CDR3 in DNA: TGTGCCAGCAGCTTGGATGGTGGGACACCGGCAGAGCAGTACTTC.